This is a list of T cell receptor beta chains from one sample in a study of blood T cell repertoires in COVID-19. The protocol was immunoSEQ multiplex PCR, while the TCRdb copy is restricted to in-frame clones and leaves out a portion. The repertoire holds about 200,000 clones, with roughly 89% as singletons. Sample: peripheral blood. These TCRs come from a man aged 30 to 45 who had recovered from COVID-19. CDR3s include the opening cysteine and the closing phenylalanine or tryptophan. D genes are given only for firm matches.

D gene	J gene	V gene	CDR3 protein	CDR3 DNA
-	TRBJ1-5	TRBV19	CASSAQGNQPQHF	TGTGCCAGTAGCGCACAGGGCAATCAGCCCCAGCATTTT
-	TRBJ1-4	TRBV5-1	CASSLALGGDEKLFF	TGCGCCAGCAGCTTGGCGTTAGGAGGCGACGAAAAACTGTTTTTT
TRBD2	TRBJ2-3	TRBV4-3	CASSQDRLAGGDTQYF	TGCGCCAGCAGCCAAGACCGACTAGCGGGGGGGGATACGCAGTATTTT
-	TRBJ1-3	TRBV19	CALQGPGNTIYF	TGTGCACTACAGGGACCTGGAAACACCATATATTTT
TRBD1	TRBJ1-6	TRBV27	CASSSGQGSANSPLHF	TGTGCCAGCAGTTCGGGACAGGGGAGTGCTAATTCACCCCTCCACTTT
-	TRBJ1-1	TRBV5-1	CASSARGGLVNTEAFF	TGCGCCAGCAGCGCCAGGGGAGGGTTGGTGAACACTGAAGCTTTCTTT
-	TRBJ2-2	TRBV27	CASSLLPGVVGELFF	TGTGCCAGCAGTTTACTTCCGGGTGTGGTCGGGGAGCTGTTTTTT
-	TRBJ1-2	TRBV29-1	CSVEEMQGSYGYTF	TGCAGCGTTGAAGAAATGCAGGGGAGCTATGGCTACACCTTC
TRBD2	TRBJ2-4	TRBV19	CASSGLAEKNIQYF	TGTGCCAGTAGTGGACTAGCGGAAAAAAACATTCAGTACTTC
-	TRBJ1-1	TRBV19	CASRRLPEPNTEAFF	TGTGCCAGCAGGAGACTACCAGAACCGAACACTGAAGCTTTCTTT